The 25 T cell receptor beta chains presented below share a single source sample, sequenced in a study of early T cells in non-severe SARS-CoV-2 infection. Each CDR3 protein gets one entry after TCRdb re-called the 5' RACE reads with MiXCR. The sample consists of around 84,000 distinct CDR3 sequences, 9% to 13% of them appearing once. Sequenced sample: whole blood. Receptor source: an adult who was a healthcare worker with PCR-confirmed SARS-CoV-2 infection or an uninfected control (not recorded which).

The rearrangement joins TRBV10-3 to TRBJ1-5; maybe TRBD1 (6 bases). Trimming stripped 6 bases from V and 4 bases from J, with 10 bases between. CDR3 length: 13 amino acids. Germline loops: CDR1 ENHRY, CDR2 SYGVKD. The CDR3 loop is CAIRPDRNQPQHF. CDR3 DNA sequence: TGTGCCATCAGACCGGACAGAAATCAGCCCCAGCATTTT.

This clonotype was picked up a small number of times. The CDR3: CSAPPGPVLLYGYTF. The CDR3 DNA sequence: TGCAGTGCGCCACCAGGTCCTGTACTACTCTATGGCTACACCTTC. The V and J genes are TRBV20-1 and TRBJ1-2; D is uncertain. Trimming cost V 6 bases and J 4 bases, with 21 bases left between them. The CDR3 sequence is 15 residues long. CDR1 and CDR2 (germline): DFQATT, SNEGSKA (reference sequence).

This clonotype was picked up many times. This chain's CDR3 is CASSPLLARSYNEQFF. The CDR3 DNA sequence: TGTGCCAGCAGTCCCCTTCTTGCTCGCTCCTACAATGAGCAGTTCTTC. This chain uses TRBV6-6 with TRBJ2-1; no clear D gene. There are 16 residues in the CDR3. V dropped 5 bases and J dropped 0 bases, with 14 bases sitting between them. CDR1 and CDR2 from the germline V gene are MNHNY and SVGAGI (reference sequence).

This clonotype was seen many times. This chain links TRBV30 with TRBJ1-1; possibly TRBD1 for D (5 bases). The CDR3 contains 12 residues. V lost 0 bases and J 10 bases, leaving 12 bases between the germline ends. Per the germline V gene, CDR1 is GTSNPN and CDR2 is SVGIG (reference sequence). The CDR3, as DNA: TGTGCCTGGAGTGTAGGGCAGGGTACAGCTTTCTTT. Its protein product is CAWSVGQGTAFF.

This clonotype was observed many times. The chain carries TRBV7-9 and TRBJ2-7; possible D gene TRBD2, 6 bases. V shed 5 bases and J shed 3 bases, with 11 bases lying between them. CDR1 and CDR2 from the germline V gene are SEHNR and FQNEAQ (reference sequence). CDR3 length: 13 amino acids. The DNA for the CDR3 is TGTGCCAGCAGCCCCCCGGGGGACTACGAGCAGTACTTC. It encodes CASSPPGDYEQYF.

The chain recombines TRBV29-1 with TRBJ2-5, with 11 bases lining up with TRBD2. The CDR3 has 15 residues. Germline V CDR1 and CDR2: SQVTM, ANQGSEA. V lost 7 bases, J lost 5 bases, and 12 bases stayed unmatched. CDR3 sequence (DNA): TGCAGCGCAGAGGGTAGCGGGGGGGTAAAGGAGACCCAGTACTTC. Protein sequence: CSAEGSGGVKETQYF.

In the case of this clonotype: One end of the junction does not line up with germline, which may come from a read error. CDR3 loop: CANSLSAATDTQYF. The CDR3 coding sequence is TGTGCCAACAGCTTATCAGCGGCCACAGATACGCAGTATTTT. The chain has TRBV7-2 and TRBJ2-3; perhaps TRBD2 as D (5 bases). The CDR3 sequence is 14 residues long. Germline V gene lookup returns CDR1 SGHTA and CDR2 FQGNSA.

This clonotype was recorded many times. The V gene is TRBV7-9, the J gene TRBJ1-3, with unresolved D. V was clipped by 8 bases and J by 4 bases, with 0 bases between them. Germline V lookup: CDR1 SEHNR, CDR2 FQNEAQ (reference sequence). This CDR3 spans 9 amino acids. The CDR3 DNA reads TGTGCCAGCGGAAACACCATATATTTT. Its protein product is CASGNTIYF. The whole variable domain, filled in from reference TRBV7-9 and TRBJ1-3, reads DTGVSQNPRHKITKRGQNVTFRCDPISEHNRLYWYRQTLGQGPEFLTYFQNEAQLEKSRLLSDRFSAERPKGSFSTLEIQRTEQGDSAMYLCASGNTIYFGEGSWLTVV.

This clonotype was recorded many times. The chain employs TRBV11-2 and TRBJ2-1, with D unclear. Per the germline V gene, CDR1 is SGHAT and CDR2 is FQNNGV. CDR3 size: 15 residues. Trimming removed 4 bases at V and 4 bases at J, with 14 bases between. CDR3 coding DNA: TGTGCCAGCAGCTCCCCCGAACGGTTATACAATGAGCAGTTCTTC. Protein: CASSSPERLYNEQFF.

This clonotype came up many times. The gene calls are TRBV5-6 and TRBJ2-1; a possible D gene is TRBD2 (6 bases). Trimming took off 4 bases at V and 10 bases at J, with 12 bases between the two ends. This CDR3 is 12 amino acids long. The V gene's germline CDR1 is SGHDT and CDR2 YYEEEE. CDR3: CASSARRGEQFF. As DNA, the CDR3 is TGTGCCAGCAGCGCCCGGCGGGGCGAGCAGTTCTTC.

The rearrangement links TRBV28 to TRBJ2-1, with 8 positions matching TRBD2. Germline values: CDR1 MDHEN, CDR2 SYDVKM. Losses at the gene ends were 7 bases for V and 15 bases for J; bases not matched to a gene: 11. The CDR3 extends over 12 amino acids. DNA for the CDR3: TGTGCCAGCACCTCCGAGGGACTAGTTTGGTTCTTC. Protein product: CASTSEGLVWFF.

In DNA form, the CDR3 reads TGTGCCAGCAGCCTCAGGGGTCGGTACGAGCAGTACTTC. It codes for CASSLRGRYEQYF. The chain recombines TRBV5-4 with TRBJ2-7; D may be TRBD1 (6 bases). Germline assignment: CDR1 SGHNT and CDR2 YYREEE (reference sequence). Trimming shortened V by 4 bases and J by 4 bases, and 12 bases separated the two germline ends. The CDR3 runs to 13 residues. Variable domain in full (rest from reference TRBV5-4 and TRBJ2-7): ETGVTQSPTHLIKTRGQQVTLRCSSQSGHNTVSWYQQALGQGPQFIFQYYREEENGRGNFPPRFSGLQFPNYSSELNVNALELDDSALYLCASSLRGRYEQYFGPGTRLTVT.

CDR3 bases: TGTGCCAGCAGCAACGGACAGATCTATGGCTACACCTTC. Amino acid sequence: CASSNGQIYGYTF. The chain uses TRBV6-6 and TRBJ1-2, with D perhaps TRBD1 (6 bases). V dropped 6 bases and J dropped 4 bases, with 12 bases sitting between them. The CDR3 spans 13 residues. Germline V lookup: CDR1 MNHNY, CDR2 SVGAGI (reference sequence).

Only a few counts were recorded for this clonotype. The chain carries TRBV5-1 and TRBJ2-3; D possibly corresponds to TRBD2 (7 bases). V shed 2 bases and J shed 5 bases, with 18 bases lying between them. The CDR3 spans 16 residues. In germline, CDR1 is SGHRS, CDR2 YFSETQ. The DNA of the CDR3 is TGCGCCAGCAGCTTAAATCCAAGGGGGGGCCTAGATACGCAGTATTTT. Its protein is CASSLNPRGGLDTQYF.

This clonotype was seen repeatedly, ten times or more. The V and J genes are TRBV2 and TRBJ2-6; a weak D match, TRBD2 (5 bases). This CDR3 spans 13 amino acids. Between the trimmed V and J ends, which lost 6 bases and 8 bases, there was a span of 11 bases. From germline, CDR1 is SNHLY and CDR2 FYNNEI. CDR3 protein: CASRLGETNVLTF. DNA of the CDR3: TGTGCCAGCAGGCTTGGGGAGACCAACGTCCTGACTTTC.

The V gene is TRBV6-4, the J gene TRBJ2-2, with TRBD2 matching over 10 bases. CDR1 is MRHNA and CDR2 is SNTAGT in the germline V gene. The CDR3 spans 17 residues. Trimming cost V 5 bases and J 0 bases; bases outside gene matches: 6. The CDR3 sequence is CASSPLAGPSNTGELFF. For the CDR3, the DNA is TGTGCCAGCAGTCCACTAGCGGGGCCCTCGAACACCGGGGAGCTGTTTTTT.

The V call is TRBV28, the J call TRBJ2-7; no firm D call. Germline V gene sequence: CDR1 MDHEN, CDR2 SYDVKM. CDR3 length: 14 amino acids. Trimming removed 6 bases at V and 4 bases at J, with 16 bases between. CDR3 sequence (DNA): TGTGCCAGCAGCCAGAGTGGGCGAAGGTACGAGCAGTACTTC. Its translation: CASSQSGRRYEQYF. Drawing the rest from reference TRBV28 and TRBJ2-7, the complete variable domain is DVKVTQSSRYLVKRTGEKVFLECVQDMDHENMFWYRQDPGLGLRLIYFSYDVKMKEKGDIPEGYSVSREKKERFSLILESASTNQTSMYLCASSQSGRRYEQYFGPGTRLTVT.

The chain recombines TRBV5-1 with TRBJ1-2; no definite D call. CDR3 length equals 14 residues. V was trimmed by 1 base and J by 3 bases, leaving 10 bases between them. Germline V gene lookup returns CDR1 SGHRS and CDR2 YFSETQ. CDR3 nucleotide sequence: TGCGCCAGCAGCTTGATCCGTACAGACTATGGCTACACCTTC. Amino acids: CASSLIRTDYGYTF.

This clonotype occurred a few times. In DNA, the CDR3 is TGTGCCAGCAGTCTCGGGGGCCCGGGCGCCTATGGCTACACCTTC. Translation: CASSLGGPGAYGYTF. The rearrangement links TRBV28 to TRBJ1-2, with TRBD1 as a possible D gene (6 bases). The CDR3 contains 15 residues. Between the trimmed V and J ends, which lost 5 bases and 4 bases, there was a span of 17 bases. Per germline, CDR1 MDHEN and CDR2 SYDVKM.

As concerns this clonotype: Since a much larger clone is just one base distant, this may be a read error. J is TRBJ2-2 and V is TRBV6-5; D remains unclear. Trimming took 2 bases from V and 1 from J, leaving 2 bases between them. Germline lookup yields CDR1 MNHEY and CDR2 SVGAGI. The CDR3 totals 13 residues. CDR3 in amino acids: CASSYLNTGELFF. The DNA of the CDR3 is TGTGCCAGCAGTTACCTGAACACCGGGGAGCTGTTTTTT.

There are many counts of this clonotype. This chain uses TRBV11-3 with TRBJ1-2, with a weak D call TRBD1 (6 bases). The CDR3 consists of 12 residues. Trimming removed 5 bases at V and 7 bases at J, with 11 bases between. CDR1 is SGHNT, CDR2 YENEEA, per germline. CDR3 DNA: TGTGCCAGCAGCCCACAGGGAGTTGGCTACACCTTC. Translation gives CASSPQGVGYTF. The full variable domain, with the rest looked up from reference TRBV11-3 and TRBJ1-2, is EAGVVQSPRYKIIEKKQPVAFWCNPISGHNTLYWYLQNLGQGPELLIRYENEEAVDDSQLPKDRFSAERLKGVDSTLKIQPAELGDSAVYLCASSPQGVGYTFGSGTRLTVV.

The sample holds many counts of this clonotype. As DNA, the CDR3 is TGTGCCAGCAACCTCAGGGAGAATTCACCCCTCCACTTT. This gives the protein CASNLRENSPLHF. The rearrangement uses TRBV3-1 and TRBJ1-6; D is possibly TRBD1 (5 bases). The germline CDR1 and CDR2 sequences are LGHDT and YNNKEL (reference sequence). CDR3 length: 13 amino acids. The germline V and J ends were trimmed by 7 bases and 7 bases, with 11 bases remaining between them.

This clonotype was observed a handful of times. This rearrangement joins TRBV27 to TRBJ2-3; D unresolved. The V end lost 6 bases, the J end lost 8 bases, and 15 bases lay between the germline ends. The CDR3 extends over 13 amino acids. Germline V lookup: CDR1 MNHEY, CDR2 SMNVEV (reference sequence). This CDR3 is CASRAPYRSTQYF. Here the CDR3 DNA reads TGTGCCAGCAGGGCACCCTACAGAAGTACGCAGTATTTT.

This clonotype was counted ten times or more. The gene calls are TRBV28 and TRBJ2-5, with D possibly being TRBD2 (6 bases). In germline, CDR1 is MDHEN, CDR2 SYDVKM. V was trimmed by 10 bases and J by 1 base, leaving 7 bases between them. This CDR3 spans 11 amino acids. CDR3 amino acids: CATGAQETQYF. The CDR3 DNA sequence: TGTGCCACGGGAGCCCAAGAGACCCAGTACTTC.

This clonotype was counted at least ten times. The V call is TRBV5-4, the J call TRBJ2-2; no clear D. Germline V lookup: CDR1 SGHNT, CDR2 YYREEE (reference sequence). The CDR3 consists of 13 residues. V was shortened by 0 bases and J by 3 bases, with 3 bases between the two germline ends. CDR3: CASSLAHTGELFF. In nucleotides, the CDR3 is TGTGCCAGCAGCTTGGCGCACACCGGGGAGCTGTTTTTT.